This T cell receptor (beta chain) was captured in a study of blood T cells in healthy people across ages. The CDR3 has 12 residues. Germline V gene data show CDR1 as SQVTM and CDR2 as ANQGSEA. The V and J ends lost 7 bases and 4 bases respectively, with 13 bases between them. Overall study results and limits: For the donors, CMV status was unknown and possibly confounded expanded clonotype changes.

In its sample, this clonotype was seen once. What it recognizes is unknown. Donor samples were obtained from healthy Caucasian individuals from Russia, aged about 6 to 90. A sample-barcoded 5' primer and a J-beta primer mix were used in a second PCR of roughly 6 to 12 cycles. MiXCR was run by TCRdb on the 5' RACE reads, yielding one entry per CDR3 protein. The sample has some 800,000 distinct CDR3 sequences; under 45% are singletons. Sequenced sample: blood. This receptor was taken from a man aged 55 to 70 in good health. The chain couples TRBV29-1 to TRBJ1-2, with D possibly matching TRBD1 (6 bases). This CDR3 is CSARTAAYGYTF. CDR3 coding DNA: TGCAGCGCAAGGACAGCCGCCTATGGCTACACCTTC.